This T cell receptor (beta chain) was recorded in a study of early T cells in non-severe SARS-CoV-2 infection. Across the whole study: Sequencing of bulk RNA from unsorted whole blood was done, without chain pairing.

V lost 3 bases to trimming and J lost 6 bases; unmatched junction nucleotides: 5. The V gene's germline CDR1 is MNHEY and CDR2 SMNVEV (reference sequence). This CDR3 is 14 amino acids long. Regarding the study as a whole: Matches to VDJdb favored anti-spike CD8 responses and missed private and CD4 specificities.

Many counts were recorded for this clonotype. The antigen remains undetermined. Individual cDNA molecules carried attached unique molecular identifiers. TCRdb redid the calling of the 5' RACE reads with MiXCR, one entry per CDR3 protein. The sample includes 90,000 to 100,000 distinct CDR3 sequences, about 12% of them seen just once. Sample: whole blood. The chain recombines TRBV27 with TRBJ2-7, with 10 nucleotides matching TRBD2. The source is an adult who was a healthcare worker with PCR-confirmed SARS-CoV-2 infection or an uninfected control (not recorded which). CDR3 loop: CASSFGTSVGEQYF. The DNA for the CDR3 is TGTGCCAGCAGTTTCGGGACTAGCGTAGGCGAGCAGTACTTC.